One and the same sample provided the 15 T cell receptor beta chains below, sequenced in a study of blood T cell repertoires in COVID-19. This table comes from immunoSEQ multiplex PCR, and its TCRdb copy is limited to in-frame clones, with some not included. The table lists around 98,000 clones, nearly 90% of them singletons. The specimen was peripheral blood. These receptors were collected from a man aged 70 or older with acute or convalescent COVID-19.

CDR3 nucleotide sequence: TGTGCCAGCTCACCCAGGGCCAATCAGCCCCAGCATTTT. Translated: CASSPRANQPQHF. The V gene is TRBV18, the J gene TRBJ1-5; perhaps TRBD1 as D (5 bases). The germline CDR1 and CDR2 sequences are KGHSH and LQKENI. V was shortened by 3 bases and J by 3 bases, with 6 bases between the two germline ends. The CDR3 covers 13 residues.

This chain uses TRBV2 with TRBJ2-1, with D tentatively TRBD2 (7 bases). Trimming took off 4 bases at V and 4 bases at J, with 14 bases between the two ends. The germline V gene encodes CDR1 SNHLY and CDR2 FYNNEI. The CDR3 has 15 residues. The chain's CDR3 is CASSAGGDAYNEQFF. The CDR3 DNA reads TGTGCCAGCAGTGCGGGGGGCGATGCTTACAATGAGCAGTTCTTC.

The genes are TRBV18 and TRBJ1-3, with TRBD1 matching 7 bases. The CDR3 extends over 15 amino acids. Trimming removed 3 bases from V and 3 bases from J; junction bases left unmatched: 5. In germline, CDR1 is KGHSH, CDR2 LQKENI. CDR3 residues: CASSPPGTVGNTIYF. The CDR3, as DNA: TGTGCCAGCTCACCGCCCGGGACAGTTGGAAACACCATATATTTT.

This clone is a singleton in its sample. V is TRBV6-1 and J is TRBJ1-4; D possibly corresponds to TRBD1 (5 bases). The CDR3 runs to 16 residues. The V gene's germline CDR1 is MNHNS and CDR2 SASEGT. Deletions cut 1 base from V and 11 bases from J, with 20 bases between. The CDR3 bases are TGTGCCAGCAGTGAAGACCCGGACCCAGGGCTGAAGAAACTGTTTTTT. Protein: CASSEDPDPGLKKLFF.

The V gene is TRBV13, the J gene TRBJ1-2, with TRBD1 matching 7 bases. The trim removed 3 bases at V and 4 bases at J, leaving 5 bases unmatched. The germline V gene has CDR1 PRHDT and CDR2 FYEKMQ (reference sequence). CDR3 size: 14 residues. The CDR3 loop is CASSLEGGSYGYTF. The CDR3 nucleotides read TGTGCCAGCAGCTTGGAAGGGGGCAGCTATGGCTACACCTTC.

The V and J genes are TRBV5-1 and TRBJ1-6; D gene uncertain. Germline loops: CDR1 SGHRS, CDR2 YFSETQ. Trimming cost V 0 bases and J 0 bases, with 10 bases left between them. This CDR3 spans 17 amino acids. The CDR3 region has the DNA TGCGCCAGCAGCTTGGGACACCCCAGCTCCTATAATTCACCCCTCCACTTT. The encoded protein is CASSLGHPSSYNSPLHF.

V gene TRBV5-1 combines with J gene TRBJ2-7; the match to TRBD1 covers 12 bases. There are 18 residues in the CDR3. Germline CDR1 reads SGHRS; CDR2 reads YFSETQ. J gave up 5 bases and V 0 bases, and 12 bases lay outside the gene matches. The CDR3, as DNA: TGCGCCAGCAGCTTGGAAGGGACAGGGGGCGCGGGTCCAGACGAGCAGTACGTC. Amino acids: CASSLEGTGGAGPDEQYV.

The chain couples TRBV5-8 to TRBJ1-5; D is ambiguous. Trimming removed 4 bases from V and 0 bases from J, with 11 bases in between. CDR3 size: 15 residues. From germline, CDR1 is SGHTS and CDR2 YDEGEE. This CDR3 is CASSLTAPSNQPQHF. CDR3 nucleotides: TGTGCCAGCAGCCTTACAGCCCCTAGCAATCAGCCCCAGCATTTT.

V and J are TRBV11-2 and TRBJ1-2, with no clear D. Germline CDR1 reads SGHAT; CDR2 reads FQNNGV. This CDR3 has 16 residues. Trimming cost V 4 bases and J 1 base, with 16 bases left between them. Written as DNA, the CDR3 is TGTGCCAGCAGCTCGATTAGGATGACAAATAACTATGGCTACACCTTC. It specifies CASSSIRMTNNYGYTF.

V usage is TRBV7-3 and J usage is TRBJ1-1, with D perhaps TRBD1 (5 bases). V shed 5 bases and J shed 1 base, with 11 bases lying between them. The length of the CDR3 is 14 residues. The germline V gene encodes CDR1 SGHTA and CDR2 FQGTGA. This chain's CDR3 is CASSPPGGNTEAFF. CDR3 nucleotides: TGTGCCAGCAGCCCCCCGGGGGGGAACACTGAAGCTTTCTTT.

V is TRBV6-1 and J is TRBJ2-1; 8 bases line up with TRBD2. Trimming cost V 7 bases and J 7 bases; bases outside gene matches: 9. The CDR3 extends over 14 amino acids. The germline V gene encodes CDR1 MNHNS and CDR2 SASEGT. The CDR3 DNA sequence: TGTGCCAGCACACTACGGGGGGGCGTAAATGAGCAGTTCTTC. It is translated as CASTLRGGVNEQFF.

V and J are TRBV6-5 and TRBJ1-4; D remains ambiguous. Germline V gene lookup returns CDR1 MNHEY and CDR2 SVGAGI. This CDR3 spans 15 amino acids. V was cut by 6 bases and J by 0 bases, with 11 bases left in between. The CDR3 DNA reads as TGTGCCAGCAGCGAGGATACTGCAACTAATGAAAAACTGTTTTTT. Translating it yields CASSEDTATNEKLFF.

This chain connects TRBV28 to TRBJ1-5; 9 bases agree with TRBD1. The CDR3 contains 15 residues. Germline V gene data show CDR1 as MDHEN and CDR2 as SYDVKM. V lost 7 bases to trimming and J lost 6 bases; unmatched junction nucleotides: 10. CDR3 residues: CASTRQGVGAQPQHF. CDR3 nucleotide sequence: TGTGCCAGCACCCGACAGGGGGTCGGCGCTCAGCCCCAGCATTTT.

The CDR3 DNA reads TGTGCCAGCAGTTCCTCTAACACAGATACGCAGTATTTT. Its translation: CASSSSNTDTQYF. This chain uses TRBV27 with TRBJ2-3; D not certain. V lost 4 bases and J lost 2, with 7 bases in between. This CDR3 comprises 13 residues. Germline CDR1 and CDR2: MNHEY and SMNVEV (reference sequence).

V gene TRBV4-1 combines with J gene TRBJ1-5, with D possibly matching TRBD1 (5 bases). The CDR3 spans 16 residues. Germline assignment: CDR1 MGHRA and CDR2 YSYEKL. V gave up 1 base and J gave up 2 bases, with 12 bases separating them. The CDR3 protein is CASSQVGGDGNQPQHF. The CDR3 DNA reads TGCGCCAGCAGCCAAGTTGGAGGGGATGGCAATCAGCCCCAGCATTTT.